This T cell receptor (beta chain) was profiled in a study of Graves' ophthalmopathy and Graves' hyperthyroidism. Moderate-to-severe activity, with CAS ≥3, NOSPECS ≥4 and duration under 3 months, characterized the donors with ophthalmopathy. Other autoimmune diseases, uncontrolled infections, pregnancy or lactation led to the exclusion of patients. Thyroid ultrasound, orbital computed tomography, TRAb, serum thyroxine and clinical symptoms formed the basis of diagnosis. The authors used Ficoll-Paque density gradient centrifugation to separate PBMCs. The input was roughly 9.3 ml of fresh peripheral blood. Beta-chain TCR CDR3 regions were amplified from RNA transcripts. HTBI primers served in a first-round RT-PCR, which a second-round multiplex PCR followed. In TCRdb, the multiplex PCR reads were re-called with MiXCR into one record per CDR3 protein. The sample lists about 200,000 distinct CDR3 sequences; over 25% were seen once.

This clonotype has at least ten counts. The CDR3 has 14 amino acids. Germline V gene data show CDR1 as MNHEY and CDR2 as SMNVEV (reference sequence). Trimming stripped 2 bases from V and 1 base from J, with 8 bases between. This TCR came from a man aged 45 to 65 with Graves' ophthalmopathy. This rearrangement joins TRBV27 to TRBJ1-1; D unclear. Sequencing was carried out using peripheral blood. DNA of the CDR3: TGTGCCAGCAGTTTACACACGCGGAACACTGAAGCTTTCTTT. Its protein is CASSLHTRNTEAFF.